This T cell receptor (beta chain) was sequenced during a study of OX40 agonist ivuxolimab in advanced cancers. Across the whole study: Enrollees could have had prior anti-PD-1, anti-PD-L1 or anti-CTLA-4 therapy, which about 42% had received.

The germline V gene has CDR1 SGDLS and CDR2 YYNGEE. CDR3 length: 14 amino acids. Between the trimmed V and J ends, which lost 0 bases and 2 bases, there was a span of 8 bases. Note on this clone: Its antigen is still unknown. The same CDR3 can be traced to other DNA sequences in this sample.

TCRdb's copy holds only in-frame clones and misses some; the assay was immunoSEQ multiplex PCR. This repertoire shows tens of thousands of clones, around 84% found once; its top ten account for over 30%. Study-level results: Relative to CD4+ cells, CD8+ T cells on average had more expanded clones. Undetermined was the antigen specificity of the expanded peripheral T cells.

The sample consisted of CD4+ or CD8+ T cells sorted from blood, taken in a trial of the OX40 agonist ivuxolimab. The V gene is TRBV9, the J gene TRBJ2-5, with D hard to call. This receptor was taken from an adult with an advanced solid tumor such as melanoma, head and neck, liver or kidney cancer. This CDR3 reads CASSVEAGQETQYF. The CDR3 DNA follows: TGTGCCAGCAGCGTAGAAGCAGGACAAGAGACCCAGTACTTC.